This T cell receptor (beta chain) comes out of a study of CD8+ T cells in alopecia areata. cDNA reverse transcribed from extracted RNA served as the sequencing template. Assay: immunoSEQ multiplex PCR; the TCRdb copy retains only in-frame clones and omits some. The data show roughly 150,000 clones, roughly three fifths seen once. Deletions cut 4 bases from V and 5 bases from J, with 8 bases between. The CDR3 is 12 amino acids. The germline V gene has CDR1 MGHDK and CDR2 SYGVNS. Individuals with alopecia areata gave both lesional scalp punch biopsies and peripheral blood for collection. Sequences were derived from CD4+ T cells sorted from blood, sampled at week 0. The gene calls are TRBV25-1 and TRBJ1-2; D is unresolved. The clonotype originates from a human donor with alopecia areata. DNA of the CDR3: TGTGCCAGCAGTGGGAGCGGGTATGGCTACACCTTC. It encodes CASSGSGYGYTF.